Shown below are 27 T cell receptor beta chains from a single sample sequenced in a study of T cell repertoires in cytomegalovirus infection. Antigens of these TCRs are unknown. Via MiXCR, TCRdb re-called the reads, giving one row per CDR3 protein. The table has about 500,000 distinct CDR3 sequences, around a third seen once; the top ten hold roughly a sixth. The sample in question was cultured PBMCs, obtained from culture after CMV antigen stimulation. These receptors were taken from a human donor in good health (CMV status not recorded). Some clones in this sample may be carry-over from other donors' samples.

The chain links TRBV20-1 to TRBJ1-4; 9 bases map to TRBD1. The CDR3 consists of 15 residues. Losses at the gene ends were 3 bases for V and 6 bases for J; bases not matched to a gene: 8. Looked up from germline, CDR1 is DFQATT and CDR2 is SNEGSKA (reference sequence). The CDR3 DNA reads TGCAGTGCTAGGCCCCGGAGGGACAGGGATGAAAAACTGTTTTTT. Translating gives CSARPRRDRDEKLFF.

The chain has TRBV10-2 and TRBJ1-5; D unclear. The length of the CDR3 is 14 residues. Between the trimmed V and J ends, which lost 4 bases and 0 bases, there was a span of 7 bases. Germline loops: CDR1 WSHSY, CDR2 SAAADI. This chain's CDR3 is CASSVRSSNQPQHF. The CDR3, as DNA: TGCGCCAGCAGTGTAAGGTCTAGCAATCAGCCCCAGCATTTT.

There are a few counts of this clonotype. The rearrangement joins TRBV24-1 to TRBJ2-1; D possibly uses TRBD1 or TRBD2 (5 bases each). The germline V gene encodes CDR1 KGHDR and CDR2 SFDVKD. The CDR3 is 15 residues long. V was cut by 2 bases and J by 5 bases, with 12 bases left in between. In DNA, the CDR3 is TGTGCCACCAGTGATTGGGACCCGCTCAACAATGAGCAGTTCTTC. It encodes CATSDWDPLNNEQFF.

The chain links TRBV24-1 to TRBJ2-2; D assignment may be TRBD1 or TRBD2 (5 bases each). The germline V gene has CDR1 KGHDR and CDR2 SFDVKD. The CDR3 consists of 17 residues. V shed 4 bases and J shed 4 bases, with 18 bases lying between them. CDR3 nucleotide sequence: TGTGCCACCAGTGACGCGGAGGCAAGGGGTCGCACCGGGGAGCTGTTTTTT. This sequence encodes CATSDAEARGRTGELFF.

This clonotype has only a few counts. The chain carries TRBV7-8 and TRBJ2-3; weak D call: TRBD1 (6 bases). Germline values: CDR1 SGHVS, CDR2 FQNEAQ. This CDR3 contains 15 residues. Trimming shortened V by 0 bases and J by 1 base, and 8 bases separated the two germline ends. Here the CDR3 DNA reads TGTGCCAGCAGCTTAGCGAACAGGGGCACAGATACGCAGTATTTT. This gives the protein CASSLANRGTDTQYF.

With respect to this clonotype: An end of the junction does not agree with germline; a read error may underlie this. This rearrangement joins TRBV12-3 or TRBV12-4 to TRBJ2-1; 9 bases agree with TRBD2. The CDR3 sequence is 12 residues long. CDR3 loop: CASRPSGNEQFF. DNA of the CDR3: TGTGCCAGCCGTCCTAGCGGGAATGAACAGTTCTTC.

The chain is built from TRBV6-2 or TRBV6-3 and TRBJ2-1, with D unresolved. Deletions cut 4 bases from V and 3 bases from J, with 13 bases between. The V gene's germline CDR1 is MNHEY and CDR2 SVGEGT. CDR3 length equals 15 residues. CDR3 protein: CASSSELENYNEQFF. The CDR3 DNA reads as TGTGCCAGCAGTTCTGAGCTGGAGAACTACAATGAGCAGTTCTTC.

The J gene is TRBJ1-1, the V gene TRBV3-1, with D hard to call. Germline V CDR1 and CDR2: LGHDT, YNNKEL (reference sequence). Trimming pared 6 bases from V and 3 bases from J, leaving 14 bases between. The CDR3 extends over 14 amino acids. CDR3 protein: CASRAASDDTEAFF. The DNA of the CDR3 is TGTGCCAGCAGGGCGGCATCTGATGACACTGAAGCTTTCTTT.

There are a few counts of this clonotype. J is TRBJ1-1 and V is TRBV28, with D maybe TRBD1 (6 bases). The CDR3 covers 17 residues. Germline CDR1 MDHEN, CDR2 SYDVKM. V lost 1 base, J lost 6 bases, and 21 bases lay in between. CDR3 sequence reads: CASSLSGGPHLSAEAFF. As DNA, the CDR3 is TGTGCCAGCAGTTTATCGGGGGGGCCCCATTTATCGGCTGAAGCTTTCTTT.

The V call is TRBV11-2, the J call TRBJ1-5; D ambiguous. Germline values: CDR1 SGHAT, CDR2 FQNNGV. There are 12 residues in the CDR3. With 5 bases removed from V and 5 bases from J, the gap between germline ends came to 7 bases. The CDR3 here is CASSRRYQPQHF. The CDR3 DNA follows: TGTGCCAGCAGCCGCCGCTATCAGCCCCAGCATTTT. Drawing the rest from reference TRBV11-2 and TRBJ1-5, the complete variable domain is EAGVAQSPRYKIIEKRQSVAFWCNPISGHATLYWYQQILGQGPKLLIQFQNNGVVDDSQLPKDRFSAERLKGVDSTLKIQPAKLEDSAVYLCASSRRYQPQHFGDGTRLSIL.

The chain has TRBV20-1 and TRBJ1-2; TRBD1 matches at 7 bases. The germline V gene has CDR1 DFQATT and CDR2 SNEGSKA (reference sequence). V shed 4 bases and J 5 bases; nucleotides not matched to a gene: 13. The CDR3 is made up of 15 amino acids. CDR3 amino acids: CSANTRRQGSYGYTF. The CDR3 coding sequence is TGCAGTGCTAATACCCGTAGACAGGGAAGTTATGGCTACACCTTC.

The rearrangement uses TRBV12-3 or TRBV12-4 and TRBJ2-5; TRBD1 matches at 10 bases. The V segment lost 5 bases and the J segment 4 bases; nucleotides outside the gene matches: 7. This CDR3 has 15 amino acids. The CDR3 DNA sequence: TGTGCCAGCAGTCGTGGGACAGGGGCCCCAGAGACCCAGTACTTC. It yields the protein CASSRGTGAPETQYF.

This clonotype has just a few counts. This sequence joins TRBV7-8 and TRBJ1-2; 8 bases match TRBD1. V gave up 5 bases and J gave up 2 bases; unmatched junction bases: 4. The CDR3 is 14 amino acids. The germline gives CDR1 SGHVS, CDR2 FQNEAQ. CDR3 in amino acids: CASSNRDRNYGYTF. The DNA for the CDR3 is TGTGCCAGCAGCAACCGGGACAGGAACTATGGCTACACCTTC. The full variable domain, rest sourced from reference TRBV7-8 and TRBJ1-2, is GAGVSQSPRYKVAKRGQDVALRCDPISGHVSLFWYQQALGQGPEFLTYFQNEAQLDKSGLPSDRFFAERPEGSVSTLKIQRTQQEDSAVYLCASSNRDRNYGYTFGSGTRLTVV.

This sequence joins TRBV6-5 and TRBJ2-3, with D possibly matching TRBD1 (5 bases). The V gene's germline CDR1 is MNHEY and CDR2 SVGAGI. Deletions cut 0 bases from V and 10 bases from J, with 11 bases between. CDR3 length equals 13 residues. The CDR3 sequence is CASSYSYRHPQYF. The CDR3, as DNA: TGTGCCAGCAGTTACTCCTACAGGCATCCGCAGTATTTT.

V usage is TRBV19 and J usage is TRBJ1-5, with no clear D. V was shortened by 10 bases and J by 0 bases, with 10 bases between the two germline ends. From germline, CDR1 is LNHDA and CDR2 SQIVND (reference sequence). The CDR3 spans 13 residues. CDR3 amino acids: CATGRISNQPQHF. In DNA, the CDR3 is TGTGCCACAGGACGGATTAGCAATCAGCCCCAGCATTTT.

The chain carries TRBV19 and TRBJ2-3; the match to TRBD2 covers 7 bases. The trim removed 5 bases at V and 4 bases at J, leaving 6 bases unmatched. The germline V gene encodes CDR1 LNHDA and CDR2 SQIVND (reference sequence). The CDR3 has 14 residues. The CDR3 DNA is TGTGCCAGTAGTTGGGGGAGGGCACCAGATACGCAGTATTTT. Translating it yields CASSWGRAPDTQYF. The full variable domain, completed using reference TRBV19 and TRBJ2-3, is DGGITQSPKYLFRKEGQNVTLSCEQNLNHDAMYWYRQDPGQGLRLIYYSQIVNDFQKGDIAEGYSVSREKKESFPLTVTSAQKNPTAFYLCASSWGRAPDTQYFGPGTRLTVL.

The gene calls are TRBV6-5 and TRBJ2-7, with no clear D. This CDR3 region has 11 residues. The V end lost 5 bases, the J end lost 6 bases, and 8 bases lay between the germline ends. Germline V gives CDR1 MNHEY, CDR2 SVGAGI. The CDR3 DNA reads as TGTGCCAGCAGTACGAATAGCGAGCAGTACTTC. Translating gives CASSTNSEQYF.

The chain has TRBV4-3 and TRBJ2-1; maybe TRBD2 (6 bases). In germline, CDR1 is LGHNA, CDR2 YSLEER. The V end was cut by 0 bases, the J end by 2 bases, with 14 bases between. The CDR3 length is 17 residues. The CDR3 DNA is TGCGCCAGCAGCCAAGAATCTCCGGGAGATACCTACAATGAGCAGTTCTTC. It codes for CASSQESPGDTYNEQFF.

The chain combines TRBV6-8 with TRBJ2-3; TRBD1 might be the D (5 bases). This CDR3 is 14 amino acids long. Looked up from germline, CDR1 is MNHGY and CDR2 is SAAAGT. The germline V and J ends were trimmed by 6 bases and 1 base, with 11 bases remaining between them. The CDR3 DNA reads as TGTGCCAGCAGCAACAGGTTAGGCACAGATACGCAGTATTTT. The encoded protein is CASSNRLGTDTQYF.

This clonotype was picked up a small number of times. J is TRBJ2-3 and V is TRBV6-5; D remains unclear. Germline CDR1 MNHEY, CDR2 SVGAGI. This CDR3 has 11 amino acids. The V end lost 8 bases, the J end lost 5 bases, and 8 bases lay between the germline ends. The CDR3, as DNA: TGTGCCAGCCGCCTAGGAGATACGCAGTATTTT. It yields the protein CASRLGDTQYF.

This chain joins TRBV7-4 and TRBJ2-7; no clear D. Germline V CDR1 and CDR2: SGHVT, SQSDAQ. The CDR3 has 12 amino acids. With 5 bases removed from V and 4 bases from J, the gap between germline ends came to 9 bases. The CDR3: CASSPRSYEQYF. The CDR3 nucleotides are TGTGCCAGCAGCCCACGTTCGTACGAGCAGTACTTC.

This clonotype was seen more than once but under ten times. The gene calls are TRBV27 and TRBJ2-5; a weak D match, TRBD2 (6 bases). The CDR3 contains 16 residues. Germline V gene data show CDR1 as MNHEY and CDR2 as SMNVEV (reference sequence). Trimming pared 3 bases from V and 3 bases from J, leaving 17 bases between. The CDR3 sequence: CASSLYPMGGKETQYF. The CDR3, as DNA: TGTGCCAGCAGTTTGTACCCCATGGGCGGGAAAGAGACCCAGTACTTC.

This clonotype was seen once. The chain links TRBV3-1 to TRBJ2-1; TRBD2 is a possible D gene (5 bases). Trimming shortened V by 4 bases and J by 3 bases, and 13 bases separated the two germline ends. The CDR3 spans 15 residues. Per germline, CDR1 LGHDT and CDR2 YNNKEL (reference sequence). CDR3 sequence reads: CASSPGAGVYNEQFF. CDR3 sequence (DNA): TGTGCCAGCAGCCCTGGTGCCGGGGTCTACAATGAGCAGTTCTTC.

The gene calls are TRBV19 and TRBJ2-1; 9 bases match TRBD2. V shed 4 bases and J 2 bases; nucleotides not matched to a gene: 3. Germline CDR1 is LNHDA and CDR2 is SQIVND (reference sequence). The CDR3 totals 15 residues. Here the CDR3 reads CASSTAGGPYNEQFF. The CDR3 coding sequence is TGTGCCAGTAGTACGGCGGGAGGGCCCTACAATGAGCAGTTCTTC.

This clonotype was seen a single time. The chain couples TRBV4-1 to TRBJ2-7; D is undetermined. The V gene lost 5 bases and the J gene lost 1 base, with 12 bases spanning the gap. CDR1 is MGHRA, CDR2 YSYEKL, per germline. CDR3 length: 14 amino acids. The CDR3 bases are TGCGCCAGCAGCGACGGTTTGGAATCCTACGAGCAGTACTTC. It specifies CASSDGLESYEQYF.

This clonotype has more than one count but fewer than ten. The chain employs TRBV11-2 and TRBJ2-3; TRBD2 might be the D (6 bases). Per the germline V gene, CDR1 is SGHAT and CDR2 is FQNNGV. V was trimmed by 0 bases and J by 4 bases, leaving 20 bases between them. This CDR3 has 18 residues. The CDR3: CASSLEFGGKSSPDTQYF. CDR3 sequence (DNA): TGTGCCAGCAGCTTAGAGTTTGGCGGGAAGAGTAGTCCAGATACGCAGTATTTT.

V and J are TRBV14 and TRBJ2-1; 9 bases are shared with TRBD2. Germline V CDR1 and CDR2: SGHDN, FVKESK. J lost 2 bases, V lost 0 bases, and 2 bases had no gene match. The CDR3 extends over 16 amino acids. The CDR3 nucleotides are TGTGCCAGCAGCCAAGAGAGCGGGAGGACCTACAATGAGCAGTTCTTC. It yields the protein CASSQESGRTYNEQFF.